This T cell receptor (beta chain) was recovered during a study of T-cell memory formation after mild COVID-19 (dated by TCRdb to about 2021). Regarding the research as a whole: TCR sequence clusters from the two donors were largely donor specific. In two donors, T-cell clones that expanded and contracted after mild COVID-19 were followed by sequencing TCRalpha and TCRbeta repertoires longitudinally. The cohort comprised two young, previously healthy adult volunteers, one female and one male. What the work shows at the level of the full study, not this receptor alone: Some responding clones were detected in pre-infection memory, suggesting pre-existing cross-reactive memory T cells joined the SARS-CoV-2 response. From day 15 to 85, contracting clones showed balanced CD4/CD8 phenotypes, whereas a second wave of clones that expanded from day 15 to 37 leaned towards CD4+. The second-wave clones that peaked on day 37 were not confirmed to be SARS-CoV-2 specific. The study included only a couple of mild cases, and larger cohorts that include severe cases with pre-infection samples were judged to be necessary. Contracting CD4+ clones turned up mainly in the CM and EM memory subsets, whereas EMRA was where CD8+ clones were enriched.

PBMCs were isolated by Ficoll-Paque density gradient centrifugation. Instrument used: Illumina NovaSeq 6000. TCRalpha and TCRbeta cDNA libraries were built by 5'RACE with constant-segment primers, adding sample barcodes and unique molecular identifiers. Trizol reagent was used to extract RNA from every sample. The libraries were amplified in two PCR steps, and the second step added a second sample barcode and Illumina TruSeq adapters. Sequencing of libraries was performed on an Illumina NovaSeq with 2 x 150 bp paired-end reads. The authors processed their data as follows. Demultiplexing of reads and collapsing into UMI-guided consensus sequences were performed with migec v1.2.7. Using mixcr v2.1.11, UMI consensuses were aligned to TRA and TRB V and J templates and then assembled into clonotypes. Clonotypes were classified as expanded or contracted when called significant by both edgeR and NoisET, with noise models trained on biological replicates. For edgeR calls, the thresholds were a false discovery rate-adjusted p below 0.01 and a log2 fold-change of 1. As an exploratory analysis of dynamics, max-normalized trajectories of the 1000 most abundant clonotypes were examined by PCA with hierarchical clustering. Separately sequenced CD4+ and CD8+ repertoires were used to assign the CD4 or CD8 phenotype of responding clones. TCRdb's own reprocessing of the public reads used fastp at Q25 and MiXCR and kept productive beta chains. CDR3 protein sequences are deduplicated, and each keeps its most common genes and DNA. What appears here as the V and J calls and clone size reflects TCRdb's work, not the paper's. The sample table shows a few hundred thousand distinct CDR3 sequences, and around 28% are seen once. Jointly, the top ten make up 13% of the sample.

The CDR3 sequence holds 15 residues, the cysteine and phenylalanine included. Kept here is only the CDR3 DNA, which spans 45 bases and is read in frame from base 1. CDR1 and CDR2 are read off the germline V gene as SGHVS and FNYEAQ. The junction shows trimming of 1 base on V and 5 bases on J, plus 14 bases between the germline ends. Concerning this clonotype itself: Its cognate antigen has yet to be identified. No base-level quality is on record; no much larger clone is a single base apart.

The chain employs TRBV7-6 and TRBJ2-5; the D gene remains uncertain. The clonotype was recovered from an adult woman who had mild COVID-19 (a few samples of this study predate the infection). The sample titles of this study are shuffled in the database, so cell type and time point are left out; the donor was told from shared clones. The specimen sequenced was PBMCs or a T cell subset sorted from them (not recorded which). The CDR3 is CASSLGVSYRETQYF. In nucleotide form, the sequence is TGTGCCAGCAGCTTAGGGGTTTCCTACCGGGAGACCCAGTACTTC.